This T cell receptor (beta chain) was found in a study of cytomegalovirus exposure and HLA in healthy donors. TCRdb keeps only in-frame clones here, not all; method: immunoSEQ multiplex PCR. Of around 260,000 clones listed, 90% are singletons. Trimming pared 0 bases from V and 6 bases from J, leaving 15 bases between. The CDR3 sequence is 16 residues long. Germline CDR1 is MNHEY and CDR2 is SVGAGI. Sequences were obtained from PBMCs. This clonotype originated in a woman under 40 in good health and CMV-seronegative. The genes are TRBV6-5 and TRBJ2-1, with D possibly TRBD2 on 6 matching bases. The CDR3 DNA sequence: TGTGCCAGCAGTTACTCGGACCGGGAGTTCGTCAATGAGCAGTTCTTC. It is translated as CASSYSDREFVNEQFF.